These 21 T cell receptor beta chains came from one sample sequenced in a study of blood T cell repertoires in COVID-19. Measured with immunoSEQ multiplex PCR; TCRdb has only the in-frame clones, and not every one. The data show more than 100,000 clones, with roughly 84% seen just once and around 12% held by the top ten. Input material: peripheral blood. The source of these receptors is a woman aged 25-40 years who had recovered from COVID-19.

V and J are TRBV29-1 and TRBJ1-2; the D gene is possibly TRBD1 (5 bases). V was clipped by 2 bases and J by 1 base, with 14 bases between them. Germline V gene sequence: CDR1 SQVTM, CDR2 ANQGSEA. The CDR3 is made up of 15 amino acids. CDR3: CSVETGEWGNYGYTF. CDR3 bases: TGCAGCGTTGAAACGGGGGAATGGGGTAACTATGGCTACACCTTC. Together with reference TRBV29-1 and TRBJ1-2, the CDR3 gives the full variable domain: SAVISQKPSRDICQRGTSLTIQCQVDSQVTMMFWYRQQPGQSLTLIATANQGSEATYESGFVIDKFPISRPNLTFSTLTVSNMSPEDSSIYLCSVETGEWGNYGYTFGSGTRLTVV.

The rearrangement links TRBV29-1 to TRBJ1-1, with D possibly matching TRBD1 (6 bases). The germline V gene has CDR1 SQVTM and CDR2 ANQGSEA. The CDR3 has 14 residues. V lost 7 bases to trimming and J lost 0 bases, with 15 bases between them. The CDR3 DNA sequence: TGCAGCGCCCGCAGGACAGTAATGAACACTGAAGCTTTCTTT. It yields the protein CSARRTVMNTEAFF.

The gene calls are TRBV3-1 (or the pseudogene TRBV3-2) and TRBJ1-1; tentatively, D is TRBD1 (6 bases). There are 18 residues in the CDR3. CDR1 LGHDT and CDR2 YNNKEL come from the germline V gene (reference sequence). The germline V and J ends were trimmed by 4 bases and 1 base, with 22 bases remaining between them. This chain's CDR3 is CASSRHPQGGGTNTEAFF. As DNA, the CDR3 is TGTGCCAGCAGCCGCCACCCGCAAGGGGGGGGCACGAACACTGAAGCTTTCTTT.

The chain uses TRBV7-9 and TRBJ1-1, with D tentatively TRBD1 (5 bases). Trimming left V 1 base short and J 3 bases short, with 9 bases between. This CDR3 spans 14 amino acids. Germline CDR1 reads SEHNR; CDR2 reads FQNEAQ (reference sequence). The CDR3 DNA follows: TGTGCCAGCAGCTTAGAAAAGGGGTACACTGAAGCTTTCTTT. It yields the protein CASSLEKGYTEAFF.

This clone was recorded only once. The CDR3 DNA reads TGTGCCATCAGTGAAGGGGGCATTTTAAAAGGCGGCTACACCTTC. Its translation: CAISEGGILKGGYTF. The genes are TRBV10-3 and TRBJ1-2; 7 positions match TRBD1. In germline, CDR1 is ENHRY, CDR2 SYGVKD. Losses at the gene ends were 3 bases for V and 8 bases for J; bases not matched to a gene: 12. The CDR3 has 15 residues.

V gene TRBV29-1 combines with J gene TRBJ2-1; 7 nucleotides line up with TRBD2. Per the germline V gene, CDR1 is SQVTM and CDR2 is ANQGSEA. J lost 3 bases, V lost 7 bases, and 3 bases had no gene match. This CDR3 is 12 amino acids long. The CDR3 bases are TGCAGCGCGATAGCGGGCTACAATGAGCAGTTCTTC. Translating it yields CSAIAGYNEQFF.

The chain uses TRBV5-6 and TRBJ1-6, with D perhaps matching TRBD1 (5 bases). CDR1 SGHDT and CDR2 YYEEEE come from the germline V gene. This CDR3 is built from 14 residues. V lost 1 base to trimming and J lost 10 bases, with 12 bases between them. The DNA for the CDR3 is TGTGCCAGCAGCTTGAGTAGGGGAGGCTCACCCCTCCACTTT. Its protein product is CASSLSRGGSPLHF.

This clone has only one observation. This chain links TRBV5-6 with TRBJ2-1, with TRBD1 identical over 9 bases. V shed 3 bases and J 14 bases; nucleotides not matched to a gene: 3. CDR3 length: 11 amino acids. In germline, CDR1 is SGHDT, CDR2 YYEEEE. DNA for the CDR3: TGTGCCAGCAGCTCCCGGGACAGGGAGTTCTTC. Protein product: CASSSRDREFF.

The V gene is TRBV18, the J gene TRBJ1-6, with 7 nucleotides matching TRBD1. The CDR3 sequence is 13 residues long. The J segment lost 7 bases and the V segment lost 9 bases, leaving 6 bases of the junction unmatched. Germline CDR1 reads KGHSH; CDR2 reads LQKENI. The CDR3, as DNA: TGTGCCAGTAGACAGGGAGGAAATTCACCCCTCCACTTT. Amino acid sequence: CASRQGGNSPLHF.

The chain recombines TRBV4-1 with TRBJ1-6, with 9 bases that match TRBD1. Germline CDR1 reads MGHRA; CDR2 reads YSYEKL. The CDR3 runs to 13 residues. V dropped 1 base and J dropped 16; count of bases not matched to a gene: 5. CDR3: CASSQVLGTGLHF. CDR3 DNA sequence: TGCGCCAGCAGCCAAGTATTAGGGACAGGGCTCCACTTT.

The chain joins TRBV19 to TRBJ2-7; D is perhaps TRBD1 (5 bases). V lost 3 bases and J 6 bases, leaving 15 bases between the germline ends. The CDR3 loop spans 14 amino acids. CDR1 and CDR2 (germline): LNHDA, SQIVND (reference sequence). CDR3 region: CASSMDTGATEQYF. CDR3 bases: TGTGCCAGTAGTATGGACACTGGAGCAACCGAGCAGTACTTC.

The CDR3 DNA sequence: TGCGCCAGCAGCTTGGCCGGGACTAGCGGACTCAATGAGCAGTTCTTC. Translating it yields CASSLAGTSGLNEQFF. The chain recombines TRBV5-1 with TRBJ2-1; 11 nucleotides match TRBD2. V shed 0 bases and J 6 bases; nucleotides not matched to a gene: 5. This CDR3 region has 16 residues. Germline CDR1 is SGHRS and CDR2 is YFSETQ.

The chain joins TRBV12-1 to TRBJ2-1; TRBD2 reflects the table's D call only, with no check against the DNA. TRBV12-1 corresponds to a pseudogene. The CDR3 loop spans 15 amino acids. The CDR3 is CASSSGGLRNNEQFF. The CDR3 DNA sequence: TGTGCCAGCAGCTCGGGGGGACTAAGAAACAATGAGCAGTTCTTC.

The CDR3 loop reads CASSLWIRDRGTDTQYF. The CDR3 DNA is TGCGCCAGCAGCCTCTGGATTCGGGACAGAGGCACAGATACGCAGTATTTT. The V and J genes are TRBV4-1 and TRBJ2-3; 7 nucleotides line up with TRBD1. CDR3 size: 17 residues. CDR1 is MGHRA, CDR2 YSYEKL, per germline. With 4 bases clipped from V and 1 base from J, the junction kept 11 bases outside the gene matches.

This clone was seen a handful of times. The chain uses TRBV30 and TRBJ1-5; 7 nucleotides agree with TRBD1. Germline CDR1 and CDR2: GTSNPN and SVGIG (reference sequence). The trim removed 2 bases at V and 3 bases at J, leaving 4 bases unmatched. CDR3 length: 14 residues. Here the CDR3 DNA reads TGTGCCTGGAGTTCGGGACAGTTCAATCAGCCCCAGCATTTT. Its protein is CAWSSGQFNQPQHF.

For the CDR3, the DNA is TGTGCCAGCAGCTCGACATCTAGCGGGAGTTTGAGGTACACAGATACGCAGTATTTT. Translating gives CASSSTSSGSLRYTDTQYF. J is TRBJ2-3 and V is TRBV9; 10 bases map to TRBD2. CDR1 and CDR2 (germline): SGDLS, YYNGEE. Trimming cost V 4 bases and J 2 bases; bases outside gene matches: 16. The CDR3 runs to 19 residues.

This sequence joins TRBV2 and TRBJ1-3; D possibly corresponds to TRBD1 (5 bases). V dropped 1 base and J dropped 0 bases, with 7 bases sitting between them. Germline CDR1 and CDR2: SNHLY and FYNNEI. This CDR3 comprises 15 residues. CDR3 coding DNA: TGTGCCAGCAGTGAAGGGGGCGTCTCTGGAAACACCATATATTTT. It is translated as CASSEGGVSGNTIYF.

This CDR3 reads CASSYRGRFSDEQYF. The CDR3 bases are TGTGCCAGTAGTTACAGGGGGCGTTTTTCGGACGAGCAGTACTTC. The chain combines TRBV19 with TRBJ2-7; 9 bases align to TRBD1. The CDR3 spans 15 residues. The V gene end was trimmed by 5 bases and the J gene end by 5 bases; junction bases not matched to a gene: 10. The germline V gene encodes CDR1 LNHDA and CDR2 SQIVND (reference sequence).

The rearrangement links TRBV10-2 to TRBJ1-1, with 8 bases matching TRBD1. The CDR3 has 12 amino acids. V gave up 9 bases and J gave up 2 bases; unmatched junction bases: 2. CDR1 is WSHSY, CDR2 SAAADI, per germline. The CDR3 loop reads CASQGANTEAFF. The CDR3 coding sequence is TGCGCCAGTCAGGGGGCTAACACTGAAGCTTTCTTT.

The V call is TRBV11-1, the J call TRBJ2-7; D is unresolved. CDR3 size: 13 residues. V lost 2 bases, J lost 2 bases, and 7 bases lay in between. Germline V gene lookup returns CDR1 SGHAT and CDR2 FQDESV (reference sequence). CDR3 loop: CASSLNSPYEQYF. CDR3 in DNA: TGTGCCAGCAGCTTAAACAGCCCCTACGAGCAGTACTTC.

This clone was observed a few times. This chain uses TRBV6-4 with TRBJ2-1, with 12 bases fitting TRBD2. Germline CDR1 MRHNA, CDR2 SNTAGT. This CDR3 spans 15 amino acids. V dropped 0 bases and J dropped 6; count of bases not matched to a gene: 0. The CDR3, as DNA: TGTGCCAGCAGTGACTCGACTAGCGGGAGCAATGAGCAGTTCTTC. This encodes CASSDSTSGSNEQFF.